This TCR beta chain is from a study of shared clonotypes between healthy human individuals. At the level of the study: Researchers assigned three CD4 naive, three CD4 memory, two CD8 naive and one CD8 memory plate to each donor.

With respect to this clone: The antigen remains undetermined.

Germline V gene data show CDR1 as LNHNV and CDR2 as YYDKDF (reference sequence). Trimming shortened V by 1 base and J by 4 bases, and 8 bases separated the two germline ends. The length of the CDR3 is 13 residues. Splitting the CD4+ cells yielded a CD45RA+ naive subset and a CD45RA-negative memory subset. The study's findings and limits: Among the subsets, naive ones generally showed larger estimated richness than memory ones.

When replicate PCRs were run on sorted subsets, they used approximately 210 ng DNA, approximately 33,000 T cell genomes. Sequencing was performed with immunoSEQ multiplex PCR; in TCRdb, only in-frame clones are kept and a portion is missing. The sample has about 1 million clones, roughly 70% seen once. The sequenced material came from memory CD4+ T cells sorted from blood. Documented subset: CD45RA-negative fraction. This chain connects TRBV15 to TRBJ2-7, with D tentatively TRBD2 (6 bases). This clonotype was obtained from a man aged 18 to 29 in good health. The CDR3 reads CATSRGGEYEQYF. The DNA of the CDR3 is TGTGCCACCAGCAGAGGGGGGGAATACGAGCAGTACTTC.